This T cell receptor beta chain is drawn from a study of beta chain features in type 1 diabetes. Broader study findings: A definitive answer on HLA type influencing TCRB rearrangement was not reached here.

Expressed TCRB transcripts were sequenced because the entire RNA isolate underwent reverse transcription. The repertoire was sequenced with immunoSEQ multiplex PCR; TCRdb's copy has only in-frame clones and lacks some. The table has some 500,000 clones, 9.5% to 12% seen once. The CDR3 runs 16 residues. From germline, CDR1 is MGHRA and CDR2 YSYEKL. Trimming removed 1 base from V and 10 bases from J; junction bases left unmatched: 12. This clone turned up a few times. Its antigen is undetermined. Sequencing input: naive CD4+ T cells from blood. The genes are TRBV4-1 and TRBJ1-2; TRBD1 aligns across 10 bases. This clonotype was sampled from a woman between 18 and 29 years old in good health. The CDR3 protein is CASSQASRDRGKAYTF. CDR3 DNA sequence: TGCGCCAGCAGCCAAGCAAGTAGGGACAGGGGAAAAGCCTACACCTTC.